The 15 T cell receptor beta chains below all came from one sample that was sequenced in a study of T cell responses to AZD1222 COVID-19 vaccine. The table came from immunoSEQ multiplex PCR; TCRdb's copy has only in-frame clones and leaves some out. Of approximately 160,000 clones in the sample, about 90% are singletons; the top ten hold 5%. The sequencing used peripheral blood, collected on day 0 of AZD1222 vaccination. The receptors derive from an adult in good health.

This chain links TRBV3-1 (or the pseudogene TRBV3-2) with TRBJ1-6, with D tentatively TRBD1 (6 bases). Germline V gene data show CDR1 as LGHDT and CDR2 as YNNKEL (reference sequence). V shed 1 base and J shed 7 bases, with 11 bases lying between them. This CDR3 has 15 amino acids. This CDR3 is CASSQARGGNSPLHF. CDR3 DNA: TGTGCCAGCAGCCAAGCGAGGGGGGGAAATTCACCCCTCCACTTT.

The CDR3 reads CASSLDRVRETQYF. The CDR3 coding sequence is TGTGCCAGCAGCCTCGACAGGGTCAGAGAGACCCAGTACTTC. V usage is TRBV6-5 and J usage is TRBJ2-5; 7 bases line up with TRBD1. The CDR3 totals 14 residues. Germline values: CDR1 MNHEY, CDR2 SVGAGI. V gave up 6 bases and J gave up 4 bases; unmatched junction bases: 8.

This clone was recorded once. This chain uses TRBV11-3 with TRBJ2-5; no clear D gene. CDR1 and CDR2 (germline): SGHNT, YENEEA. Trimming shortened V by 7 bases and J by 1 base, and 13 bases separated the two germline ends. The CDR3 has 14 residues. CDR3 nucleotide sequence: TGTGCCAGCACGACCCCTTGGGCCCAAGAGACCCAGTACTTC. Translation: CASTTPWAQETQYF.

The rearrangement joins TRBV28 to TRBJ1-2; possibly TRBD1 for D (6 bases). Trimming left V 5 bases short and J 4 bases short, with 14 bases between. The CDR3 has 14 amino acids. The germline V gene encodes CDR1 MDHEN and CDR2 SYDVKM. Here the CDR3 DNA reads TGTGCCAGCAGTCCAGCACAGGGCCTCTATGGCTACACCTTC. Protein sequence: CASSPAQGLYGYTF.

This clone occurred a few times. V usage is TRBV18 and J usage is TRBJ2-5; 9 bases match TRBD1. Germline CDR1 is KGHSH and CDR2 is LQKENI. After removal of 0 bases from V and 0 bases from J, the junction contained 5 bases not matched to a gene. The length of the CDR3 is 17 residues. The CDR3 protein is CASSPPRTGVYQETQYF. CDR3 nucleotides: TGTGCCAGCTCACCACCCCGGACAGGGGTGTACCAAGAGACCCAGTACTTC. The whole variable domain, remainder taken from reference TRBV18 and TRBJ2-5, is NAGVMQNPRHLVRRRGQEARLRCSPMKGHSHVYWYRQLPEEGLKFMVYLQKENIIDESGMPKERFSAEFPKEGPSILRIQQVVRGDSAAYFCASSPPRTGVYQETQYFGPGTRLLVL.

As DNA, the CDR3 is TGTGCCAGCAGCGTAGACACCGCGGGTGGGGGCTACACCTTC. This codes for CASSVDTAGGGYTF. The V gene is TRBV7-8, the J gene TRBJ1-2; D not resolved. Looked up from germline, CDR1 is SGHVS and CDR2 is FQNEAQ. Trimming left V 5 bases short and J 8 bases short, with 18 bases between. There are 14 residues in the CDR3.

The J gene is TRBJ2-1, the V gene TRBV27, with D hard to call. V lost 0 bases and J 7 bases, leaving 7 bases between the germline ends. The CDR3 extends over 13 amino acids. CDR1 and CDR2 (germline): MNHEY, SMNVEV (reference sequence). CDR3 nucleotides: TGTGCCAGCAGTTTATCTCTCTGGAATGAGCAGTTCTTC. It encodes CASSLSLWNEQFF.

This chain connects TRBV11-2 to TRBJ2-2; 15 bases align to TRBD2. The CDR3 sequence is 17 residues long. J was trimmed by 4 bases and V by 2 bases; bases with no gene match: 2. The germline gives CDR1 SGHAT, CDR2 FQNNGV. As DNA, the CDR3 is TGTGCCAGCAGCTTAAGGACTAGCGGGAGGGCCACCGGGGAGCTGTTTTTT. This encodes CASSLRTSGRATGELFF. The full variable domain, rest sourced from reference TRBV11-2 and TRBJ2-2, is EAGVAQSPRYKIIEKRQSVAFWCNPISGHATLYWYQQILGQGPKLLIQFQNNGVVDDSQLPKDRFSAERLKGVDSTLKIQPAKLEDSAVYLCASSLRTSGRATGELFFGEGSRLTVL.

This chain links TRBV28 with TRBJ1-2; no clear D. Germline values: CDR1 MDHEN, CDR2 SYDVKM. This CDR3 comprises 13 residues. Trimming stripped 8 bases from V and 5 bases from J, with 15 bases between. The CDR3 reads CASFQWRSYGYTF. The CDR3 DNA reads TGTGCCAGCTTCCAATGGAGATCTTATGGCTACACCTTC.

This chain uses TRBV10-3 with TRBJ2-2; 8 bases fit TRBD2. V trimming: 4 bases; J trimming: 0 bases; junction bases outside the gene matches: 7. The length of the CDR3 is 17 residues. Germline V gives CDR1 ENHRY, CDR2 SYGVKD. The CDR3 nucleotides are TGTGCCATCAGTGGCCGGCGGGGGGCGACGAACACCGGGGAGCTGTTTTTT. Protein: CAISGRRGATNTGELFF.

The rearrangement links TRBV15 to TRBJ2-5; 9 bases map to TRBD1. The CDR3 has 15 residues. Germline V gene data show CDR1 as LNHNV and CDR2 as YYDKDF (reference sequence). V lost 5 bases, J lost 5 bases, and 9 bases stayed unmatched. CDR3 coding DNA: TGTGCCACCAGCTTACAACAGGGGGCCCAGGAGACCCAGTACTTC. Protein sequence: CATSLQQGAQETQYF.

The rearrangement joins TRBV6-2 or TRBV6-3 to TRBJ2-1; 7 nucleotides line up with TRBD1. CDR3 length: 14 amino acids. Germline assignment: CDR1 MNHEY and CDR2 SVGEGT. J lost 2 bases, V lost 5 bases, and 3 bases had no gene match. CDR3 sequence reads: CASSQQGAYNEQFF. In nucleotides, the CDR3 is TGTGCCAGCAGTCAGCAGGGGGCCTACAATGAGCAGTTCTTC.

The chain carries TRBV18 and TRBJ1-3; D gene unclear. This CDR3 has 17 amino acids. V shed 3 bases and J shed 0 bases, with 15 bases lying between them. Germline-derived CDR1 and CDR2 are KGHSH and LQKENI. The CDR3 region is CASSPTRTDYSGNTIYF. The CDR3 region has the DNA TGTGCCAGCTCACCTACAAGGACGGATTACTCTGGAAACACCATATATTTT.

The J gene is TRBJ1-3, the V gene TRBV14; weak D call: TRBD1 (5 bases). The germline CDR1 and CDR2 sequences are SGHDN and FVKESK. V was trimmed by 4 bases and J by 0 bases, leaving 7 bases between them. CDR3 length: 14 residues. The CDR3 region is CASSRDRSGNTIYF. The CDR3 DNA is TGTGCCAGCAGCCGGGACCGCTCTGGAAACACCATATATTTT.

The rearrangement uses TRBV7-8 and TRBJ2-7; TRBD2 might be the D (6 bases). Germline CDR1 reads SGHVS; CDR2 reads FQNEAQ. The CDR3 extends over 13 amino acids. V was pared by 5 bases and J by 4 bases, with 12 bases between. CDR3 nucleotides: TGTGCCAGCAGCCTTCGGGGGATTTACGAGCAGTACTTC. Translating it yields CASSLRGIYEQYF.